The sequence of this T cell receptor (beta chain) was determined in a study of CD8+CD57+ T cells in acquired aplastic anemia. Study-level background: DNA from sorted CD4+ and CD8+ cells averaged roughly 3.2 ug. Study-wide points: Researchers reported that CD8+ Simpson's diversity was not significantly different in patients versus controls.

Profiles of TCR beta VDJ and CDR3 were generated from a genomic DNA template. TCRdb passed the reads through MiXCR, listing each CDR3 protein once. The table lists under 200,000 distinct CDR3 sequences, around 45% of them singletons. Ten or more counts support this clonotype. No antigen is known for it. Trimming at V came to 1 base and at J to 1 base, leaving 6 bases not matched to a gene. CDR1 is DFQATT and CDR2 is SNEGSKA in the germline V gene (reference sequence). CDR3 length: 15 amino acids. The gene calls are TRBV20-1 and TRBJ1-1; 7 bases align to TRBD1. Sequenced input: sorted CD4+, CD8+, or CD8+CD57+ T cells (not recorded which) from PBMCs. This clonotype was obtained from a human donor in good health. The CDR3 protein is CSARVDRRRNTEAFF. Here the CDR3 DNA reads TGCAGTGCTAGAGTGGACAGGAGAAGGAACACTGAAGCTTTCTTT.